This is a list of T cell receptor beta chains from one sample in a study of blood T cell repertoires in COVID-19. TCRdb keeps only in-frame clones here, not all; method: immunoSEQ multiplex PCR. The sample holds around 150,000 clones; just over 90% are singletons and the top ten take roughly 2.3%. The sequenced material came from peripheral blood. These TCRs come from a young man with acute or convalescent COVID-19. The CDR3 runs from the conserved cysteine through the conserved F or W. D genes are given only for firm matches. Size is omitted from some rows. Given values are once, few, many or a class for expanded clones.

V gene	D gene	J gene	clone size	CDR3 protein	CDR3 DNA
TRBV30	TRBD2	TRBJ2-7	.	CAWRWGSGSHEQYF	TGTGCCTGGAGATGGGGAAGCGGGAGTCACGAGCAGTACTTC
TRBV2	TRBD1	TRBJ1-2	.	CASSGQGSYGYTF	TGTGCCAGCAGTGGACAGGGGAGCTATGGCTACACCTTC
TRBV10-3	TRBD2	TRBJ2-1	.	CAIQSGVDVNEQFF	TGTGCGATTCAGAGCGGGGTAGATGTGAATGAGCAGTTCTTC
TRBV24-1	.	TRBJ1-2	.	CATSPANYGYTF	TGTGCCACCAGCCCTGCTAACTATGGCTACACCTTC
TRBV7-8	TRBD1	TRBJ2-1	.	CASSLRDRSYNEQFF	TGTGCCAGCAGCCTGCGGGACAGGTCCTACAATGAGCAGTTCTTC
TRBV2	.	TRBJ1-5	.	CASSERGSNQPQHF	TGTGCCAGCAGTGAACGGGGGAGCAATCAGCCCCAGCATTTT
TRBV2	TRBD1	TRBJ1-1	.	CASSRDRGTEAFF	TGTGCCAGCAGCCGGGACAGGGGAACTGAAGCTTTCTTT
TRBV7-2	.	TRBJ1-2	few	CASSHTENYGYTF	TGTGCCAGCAGCCACACAGAAAACTATGGCTACACCTTC
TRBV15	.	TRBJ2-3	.	CATSRAKNTDTQYF	TGTGCCACCAGCAGAGCCAAAAACACAGATACGCAGTATTTT
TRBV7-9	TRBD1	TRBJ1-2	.	CASSPAVGQGPYGYTF	TGTGCCAGCAGCCCTGCTGTGGGACAGGGGCCTTATGGCTACACCTTC
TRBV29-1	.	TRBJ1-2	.	CSVVGGFGYGYTF	TGCAGCGTTGTTGGGGGCTTCGGATATGGCTACACCTTC
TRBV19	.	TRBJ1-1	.	CASSEKSGTLNTEAFF	TGTGCCAGTAGCGAAAAGTCGGGAACCCTGAACACTGAAGCTTTCTTT
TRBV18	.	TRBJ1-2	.	CASSPSLDYYGYTF	TGTGCCAGCTCACCATCCCTGGACTACTATGGCTACACCTTC
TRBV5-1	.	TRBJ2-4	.	CASSFETDKRSIQYF	TGCGCCAGCAGCTTCGAAACAGATAAGAGAAGCATTCAGTACTTC
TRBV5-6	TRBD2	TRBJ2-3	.	CASSSGLAGALTDTQYF	TGTGCCAGCAGCTCCGGACTAGCGGGGGCCCTCACAGATACGCAGTATTTT
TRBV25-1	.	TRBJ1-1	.	CASIRGTEAFF	TGTGCCAGCATTAGAGGGACAGAAGCTTTCTTT
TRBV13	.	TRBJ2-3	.	CASSLNEADTQYF	TGTGCCAGCAGCTTAAATGAGGCGGATACGCAGTATTTT
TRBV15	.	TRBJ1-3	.	CATSRGASGNTIYF	TGTGCCACCAGCAGAGGGGCCTCTGGAAACACCATATATTTT
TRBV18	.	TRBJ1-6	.	CASSRGISYNSPLHF	TGTGCCAGCTCCCGAGGTATCTCCTATAATTCACCCCTCCACTTT
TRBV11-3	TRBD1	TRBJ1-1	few	CASSRDRENTEAFF	TGTGCCAGTTCCCGGGACAGGGAGAACACTGAAGCTTTCTTT
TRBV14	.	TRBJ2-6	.	CASSPSQAFSSGANVLTF	TGTGCCAGCAGCCCAAGTCAGGCTTTTAGCTCTGGGGCCAACGTCCTGACTTTC
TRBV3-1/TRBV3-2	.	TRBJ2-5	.	CASSQDYGRGGGVETQYF	TGTGCCAGCAGCCAAGACTACGGGCGGGGAGGAGGGGTTGAGACCCAGTACTTC
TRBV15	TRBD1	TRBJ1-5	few	CATSRGQASNQPQHF	TGTGCCACCAGCAGGGGACAGGCTAGCAATCAGCCCCAGCATTTT
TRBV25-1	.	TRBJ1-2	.	CASSERRGYGYTF	TGTGCCAGCAGTGAGCGAAGAGGATATGGCTACACCTTC
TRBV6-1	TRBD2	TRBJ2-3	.	CASSGSGLAGTDTQYF	TGTGCCAGCAGTGGATCGGGACTAGCGGGCACAGATACGCAGTATTTT
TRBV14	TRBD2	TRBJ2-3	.	CASSQVGGSGGTDTQYF	TGTGCCAGCAGCCAAGTGGGAGGCAGCGGGGGGACAGATACGCAGTATTTT
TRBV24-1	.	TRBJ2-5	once	CATSDLHRGRETQYF	TGTGCCACCAGTGATTTGCATCGGGGTAGAGAGACCCAGTACTTC
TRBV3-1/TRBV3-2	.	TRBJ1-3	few	CASSQDPRDTIYF	TGTGCCAGCAGCCAAGATCCGAGAGACACCATATATTTT
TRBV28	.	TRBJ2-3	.	CASSIRDTSTDTQYF	TGTGCCAGCAGTATCCGGGACACCAGCACAGATACGCAGTATTTT
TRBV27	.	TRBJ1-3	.	CASSSRRGNTIYF	TGTGCCAGCAGTTCTAGACGGGGAAACACCATATATTTT
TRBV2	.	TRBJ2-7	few	CASSHSYEQYF	TGTGCCAGCAGTCACAGCTACGAGCAGTACTTC
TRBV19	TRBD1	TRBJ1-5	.	CASSIQGALNQPQHF	TGTGCCAGTAGTATCCAGGGGGCCCTCAATCAGCCCCAGCATTTT
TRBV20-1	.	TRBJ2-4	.	CSASGRSKNIQYF	TGCAGTGCCAGTGGGAGATCCAAAAACATTCAGTACTTC
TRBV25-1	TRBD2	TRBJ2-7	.	CASSDPRTSGNEQYF	TGTGCCAGCAGTGACCCTAGGACTAGCGGGAACGAGCAGTACTTC
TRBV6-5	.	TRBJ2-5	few	CASSYDWSQETQYF	TGTGCCAGCAGTTATGACTGGAGCCAAGAGACCCAGTACTTC
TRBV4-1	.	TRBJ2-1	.	CASSQGLLGNEQFF	TGCGCCAGCAGCCAAGGCCTACTAGGGAATGAGCAGTTCTTC
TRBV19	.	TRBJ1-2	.	CASSMGGTYGYTF	TGTGCCAGTAGTATGGGGGGTACCTATGGCTACACCTTC
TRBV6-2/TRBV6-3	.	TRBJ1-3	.	CASSRGNSGNTIYF	TGTGCCAGCAGCAGGGGCAACTCTGGAAACACCATATATTTT
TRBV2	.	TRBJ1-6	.	CASSFRVPSPLHF	TGTGCCAGCTCTTTCCGGGTCCCTTCACCCCTCCACTTT
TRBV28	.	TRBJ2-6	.	CASSSLTGGANVLTF	TGTGCCAGCAGTTCCCTGACGGGGGGGGCCAACGTCCTGACTTTC
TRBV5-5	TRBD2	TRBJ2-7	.	CASSLGGGIPYEQYF	TGTGCCAGCAGCTTGGGCGGGGGTATACCCTACGAGCAGTACTTC
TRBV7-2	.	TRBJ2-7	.	CASSSPGAYEQYF	TGTGCCAGCAGCTCCCCGGGGGCCTACGAGCAGTACTTC
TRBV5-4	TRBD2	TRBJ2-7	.	CASSLGLAGTYEQYF	TGTGCCAGCAGCTTGGGTCTAGCGGGAACCTACGAGCAGTACTTC
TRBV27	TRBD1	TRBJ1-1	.	CASSFYGLGQGLTEAFF	TGTGCCAGCAGTTTTTACGGCCTCGGACAGGGGTTGACTGAAGCTTTCTTT
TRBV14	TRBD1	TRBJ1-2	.	CASSQSDRGAYGYTF	TGTGCCAGCAGCCAGTCCGACAGGGGCGCCTATGGCTACACCTTC
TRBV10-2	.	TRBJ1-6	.	CASSEFQGFNNSPLHF	TGCGCCAGCAGTGAGTTTCAGGGTTTTAATAATTCACCCCTCCACTTT
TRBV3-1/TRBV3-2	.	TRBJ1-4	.	CASSQGTGGWATNEKLFF	TGTGCCAGCAGCCAAGGTACAGGTGGTTGGGCAACTAATGAAAAACTGTTTTTT
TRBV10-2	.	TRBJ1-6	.	CASGWGVSSPLHF	TGCGCCAGCGGTTGGGGGGTTAGTTCACCCCTCCACTTT
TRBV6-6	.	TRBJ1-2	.	CASSYSGQDYGYTF	TGTGCCAGCAGTTACTCGGGGCAGGATTATGGCTACACCTTC
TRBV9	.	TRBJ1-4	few	CASAEGVANEKLFF	TGTGCCAGCGCAGAGGGGGTGGCTAATGAAAAACTGTTTTTT